The 4 T cell receptor beta chains listed next were all sequenced from one sample in a study of shared clonotypes between healthy human individuals. TCRdb keeps only in-frame clones here, not all; method: immunoSEQ multiplex PCR. The repertoire holds under 600,000 clones, with 97% as singletons. The sequenced sample consisted of naive CD4+ T cells sorted from blood. The subset is: CD45RA+ positively selected. All receptors come from a woman in her thirties in good health.

The J gene is TRBJ2-4, the V gene TRBV5-1, with TRBD2 identical over 13 bases. This CDR3 has 17 residues. Germline V gene sequence: CDR1 SGHRS, CDR2 YFSETQ. V was clipped by 0 bases and J by 11 bases; unmatched bases: 11. CDR3 nucleotides: TGCGCCAGCAGCTTGGAATATCGGACTAGCGGGAGAGGGTTTCAGTACTTC. Protein: CASSLEYRTSGRGFQYF.

V and J are TRBV5-4 and TRBJ2-1; 9 bases agree with TRBD2. Trimming cost V 3 bases and J 4 bases; bases outside gene matches: 11. The CDR3 spans 17 residues. Germline V gene lookup returns CDR1 SGHNT and CDR2 YYREEE (reference sequence). This CDR3 reads CASSSGTGTSLYNEQFF. In nucleotides, the CDR3 is TGTGCCAGCAGCTCCGGGACCGGGACTAGCTTATACAATGAGCAGTTCTTC. Drawing the rest from reference TRBV5-4 and TRBJ2-1, the complete variable domain is ETGVTQSPTHLIKTRGQQVTLRCSSQSGHNTVSWYQQALGQGPQFIFQYYREEENGRGNFPPRFSGLQFPNYSSELNVNALELDDSALYLCASSSGTGTSLYNEQFFGPGTRLTVL.

The V and J genes are TRBV10-1 and TRBJ2-1; 12 bases match TRBD2. V lost 4 bases to trimming and J lost 8 bases; unmatched junction nucleotides: 6. Looked up from germline, CDR1 is WNHNN and CDR2 is SYGVQD (reference sequence). The CDR3 extends over 15 amino acids. The CDR3 region has the DNA TGCGCCAGCAGTGCTAGCGGGAGGGTCCGGGATGAGCAGTTCTTC. As protein: CASSASGRVRDEQFF.

This clone has a single count. CDR3 sequence (DNA): TGTGCCAGCAGCCGAGGGTCCTACGAGCAGTACTTC. It translates to CASSRGSYEQYF. V usage is TRBV13 and J usage is TRBJ2-5; D possibly corresponds to TRBD2 (5 bases). The better agreement between TRBJ2-7 and the DNA end casts doubt on the J call. Germline values: CDR1 PRHDT, CDR2 FYEKMQ (reference sequence). CDR3 size: 12 residues.